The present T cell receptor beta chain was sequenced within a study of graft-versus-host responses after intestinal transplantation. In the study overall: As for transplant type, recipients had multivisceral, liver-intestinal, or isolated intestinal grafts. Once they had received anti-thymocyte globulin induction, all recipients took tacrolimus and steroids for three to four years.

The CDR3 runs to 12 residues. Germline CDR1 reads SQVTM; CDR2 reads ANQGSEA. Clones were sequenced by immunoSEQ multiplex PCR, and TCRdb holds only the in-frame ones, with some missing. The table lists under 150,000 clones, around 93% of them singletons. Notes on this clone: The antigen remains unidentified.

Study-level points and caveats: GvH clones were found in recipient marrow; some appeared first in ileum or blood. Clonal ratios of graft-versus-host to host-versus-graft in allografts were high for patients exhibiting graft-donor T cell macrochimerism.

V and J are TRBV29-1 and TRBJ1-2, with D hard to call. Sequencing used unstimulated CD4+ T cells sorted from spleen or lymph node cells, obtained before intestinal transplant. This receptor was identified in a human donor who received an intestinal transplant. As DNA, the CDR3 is TGCGGTACGTCAGATAATAACTATGGCTACACCTTC. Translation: CGTSDNNYGYTF.